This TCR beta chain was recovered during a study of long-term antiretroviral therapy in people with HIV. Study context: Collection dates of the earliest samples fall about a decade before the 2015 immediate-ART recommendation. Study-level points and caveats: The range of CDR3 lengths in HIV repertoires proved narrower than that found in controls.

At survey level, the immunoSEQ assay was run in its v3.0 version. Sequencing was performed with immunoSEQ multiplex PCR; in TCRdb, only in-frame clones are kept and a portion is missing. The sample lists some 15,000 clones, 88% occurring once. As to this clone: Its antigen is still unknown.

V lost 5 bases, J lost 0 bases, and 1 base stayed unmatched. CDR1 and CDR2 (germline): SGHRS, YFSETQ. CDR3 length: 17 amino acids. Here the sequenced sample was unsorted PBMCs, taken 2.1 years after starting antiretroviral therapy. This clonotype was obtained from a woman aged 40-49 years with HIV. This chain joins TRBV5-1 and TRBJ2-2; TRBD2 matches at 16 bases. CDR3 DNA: TGCGCCAGCAGGGGACTAGCGGGGGGGACGAACACCGGGGAGCTGTTTTTT. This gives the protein CASRGLAGGTNTGELFF.